Below are 20 T cell receptor beta chains sequenced from a single sample in a study of blood T cells in healthy people across ages. Then a second PCR, running about 6 to 12 cycles, was carried out with a sample-barcoded 5' primer and a J-beta primer mix. TCRdb independently ran MiXCR on the 5' RACE reads; one entry per CDR3 protein. The sample shows hundreds of thousands of distinct CDR3 sequences, about 52% of them seen only once. Sequenced material: blood. Source of these receptors: a woman aged 60-75 years in good health.

This clonotype was seen only a few times. The rearrangement links TRBV5-1 to TRBJ2-2; D might be TRBD1 (5 bases). Germline assignment: CDR1 SGHRS and CDR2 YFSETQ. This CDR3 is 14 amino acids long. V was trimmed by 9 bases and J by 0 bases, leaving 12 bases between them. CDR3 nucleotide sequence: TGCGCCACCGCTGACAGTTCGAACACCGGGGAGCTGTTTTTT. This sequence encodes CATADSSNTGELFF.

A remark on this clonotype: A much larger clone is a single base away; this may be a read error. The gene calls are TRBV29-1 and TRBJ1-2; the match to TRBD1 covers 7 bases. Germline V CDR1 and CDR2: SQVTM, ANQGSEA. The CDR3 loop spans 16 amino acids. After removal of 6 bases from V and 6 bases from J, the junction contained 19 bases not matched to a gene. The CDR3 is CSVSTTGWGTRDGYTF. CDR3 coding DNA: TGCAGCGTGTCCACGACAGGGTGGGGAACACGGGATGGCTACACCTTC. The whole variable domain, remainder taken from reference TRBV29-1 and TRBJ1-2, is SAVISQKPSRDICQRGTSLTIQCQVDSQVTMMFWYRQQPGQSLTLIATANQGSEATYESGFVIDKFPISRPNLTFSTLTVSNMSPEDSSIYLCSVSTTGWGTRDGYTFGSGTRLTVV.

The CDR3 sequence: CASSEWYGTGVTDTQYF. The CDR3 region has the DNA TGCGCCAGCAGTGAGTGGTATGGGACAGGGGTTACTGATACGCAGTATTTT. The rearrangement joins TRBV10-2 to TRBJ2-3, with TRBD1 identical over 10 bases. The length of the CDR3 is 17 residues. V lost 1 base and J lost 6; bases outside the gene matches: 10. The germline V gene encodes CDR1 WSHSY and CDR2 SAAADI.

The table lists this clonotype with many counts. The chain carries TRBV7-2 and TRBJ2-3; D possibly corresponds to TRBD2 (6 bases). The CDR3 totals 16 residues. Trimming pared 3 bases from V and 5 bases from J, leaving 18 bases between. Germline lookup yields CDR1 SGHTA and CDR2 FQGNSA. The CDR3 loop reads CASSFVLASNGDTQYF. In DNA form, the CDR3 reads TGTGCCAGCAGCTTCGTCCTAGCGTCAAATGGAGATACGCAGTATTTT.

This clonotype came up a few times. The chain uses TRBV9 and TRBJ2-5; D unclear. The J call may be wrong; the DNA end is better matched by TRBJ2-7. CDR3 length: 15 residues. From germline, CDR1 is SGDLS and CDR2 YYNGEE. The DNA of the CDR3 is TGTGCCAGCAGCGTAGTTGGAGTTGAATCGGACGAGCAGTACTTC. It encodes CASSVVGVESDEQYF.

The chain carries TRBV3-1 and TRBJ2-3; the D gene is possibly TRBD2 (6 bases). Germline V lookup: CDR1 LGHDT, CDR2 YNNKEL (reference sequence). CDR3 length equals 12 residues. The V end lost 6 bases, the J end lost 7 bases, and 11 bases lay between the germline ends. The CDR3 protein is CASSREQNTQYF. DNA of the CDR3: TGTGCCAGCAGTCGGGAGCAAAATACGCAGTATTTT.

The CDR3 loop is CASSHSSSRQGAPSETQYF. CDR3 sequence (DNA): TGCGCCAGCAGCCACTCCTCCTCTCGGCAGGGGGCACCGTCAGAGACCCAGTACTTC. The rearrangement uses TRBV4-3 and TRBJ2-5, with 8 bases identical to TRBD1. Germline-derived CDR1 and CDR2 are LGHNA and YSLEER. CDR3 size: 19 residues. Losses at the gene ends were 3 bases for V and 4 bases for J; bases not matched to a gene: 19.

This chain links TRBV28 with TRBJ2-5; a possible D gene is TRBD2 (6 bases). V shed 5 bases and J shed 4 bases, with 17 bases lying between them. This CDR3 spans 15 amino acids. Germline V gene lookup returns CDR1 MDHEN and CDR2 SYDVKM. This chain's CDR3 is CASSPISGLLETQYF. CDR3 in DNA: TGTGCCAGCAGTCCAATCTCGGGACTCTTAGAGACCCAGTACTTC. The whole variable domain, filled in from reference TRBV28 and TRBJ2-5, reads DVKVTQSSRYLVKRTGEKVFLECVQDMDHENMFWYRQDPGLGLRLIYFSYDVKMKEKGDIPEGYSVSREKKERFSLILESASTNQTSMYLCASSPISGLLETQYFGPGTRLLVL.

This clonotype has more than one count but fewer than ten. The chain couples TRBV7-2 to TRBJ2-3; D is undetermined. V was trimmed by 8 bases and J by 5 bases, leaving 20 bases between them. Germline CDR1 is SGHTA and CDR2 is FQGNSA. The CDR3 is 15 amino acids. The CDR3 DNA reads as TGTGCCAGCCGGAAGACTCCCTTCCTCCTAGATACGCAGTATTTT. It specifies CASRKTPFLLDTQYF. The full variable domain, rest sourced from reference TRBV7-2 and TRBJ2-3, is GAGVSQSPSNKVTEKGKDVELRCDPISGHTALYWYRQSLGQGLEFLIYFQGNSAPDKSGLPSDRFSAERTGGSVSTLTIQRTQQEDSAVYLCASRKTPFLLDTQYFGPGTRLTVL.

This clonotype has a handful of counts. This chain connects TRBV12-3 or TRBV12-4 to TRBJ2-7, with 8 bases matching TRBD2. This CDR3 is built from 15 residues. J gave up 4 bases and V 8 bases, and 13 bases lay outside the gene matches. This CDR3 reads CASSYGGGGRYEQYF. The CDR3 DNA sequence: TGTGCCAGCTCCTATGGGGGGGGCGGGAGGTACGAGCAGTACTTC.

This chain uses TRBV20-1 with TRBJ2-1; 8 nucleotides align to TRBD2. V trimming: 6 bases; J trimming: 8 bases; junction bases outside the gene matches: 15. This CDR3 comprises 15 residues. Germline loops: CDR1 DFQATT, CDR2 SNEGSKA (reference sequence). CDR3 DNA sequence: TGCAGTGCAAGGACCGGGGGGGCGGAAGGGTATGAGCAGTTCTTC. Translated, it gives CSARTGGAEGYEQFF.

The table lists this clonotype with many counts. This chain connects TRBV5-6 to TRBJ2-7; D tentatively fits TRBD1 or TRBD2 (5 bases each). Germline V gene sequence: CDR1 SGHDT, CDR2 YYEEEE. Trimming took 3 bases from V and 3 from J, leaving 10 bases between them. The CDR3 is 13 residues long. The CDR3 bases are TGTGCCAGCAGCTGGGGACCGCTCTACGAGCAGTACTTC. This encodes CASSWGPLYEQYF.

V usage is TRBV5-5 and J usage is TRBJ2-1; tentatively, D is TRBD2 (6 bases). The J call may be wrong; the DNA end is better matched by TRBJ2-7. Germline CDR1 and CDR2: SGHKS and YYEKEE (reference sequence). The CDR3 length is 15 residues. The CDR3 sequence is CASSPERAFYNEQYF. The CDR3 bases are TGTGCCAGCAGCCCGGAGCGGGCCTTTTACAATGAGCAGTACTTC.

This clonotype has just a few counts. This rearrangement joins TRBV7-3 to TRBJ2-1; perhaps D is TRBD1 or TRBD2 (5 bases each). V dropped 0 bases and J dropped 11 bases, with 8 bases sitting between them. CDR1 and CDR2 from the germline V gene are SGHTA and FQGTGA. There are 12 residues in the CDR3. CDR3 bases: TGTGCCAGCAGCTTAACTGGGGGAAAGCAGTTCTTC. It specifies CASSLTGGKQFF.

The chain is built from TRBV6-2 or TRBV6-3 and TRBJ1-2; perhaps TRBD1 as D (5 bases). Germline V gives CDR1 MNHEY, CDR2 SVGEGT. V shed 5 bases and J shed 6 bases, with 16 bases lying between them. The CDR3 runs to 14 residues. The CDR3 here is CASSRRMQGDGYTF. The CDR3 region has the DNA TGTGCCAGCAGTAGACGCATGCAGGGCGATGGCTACACCTTC.

Worth noting for this clonotype: At one end, the junction sequence differs from germline, possibly due to a read error. J is TRBJ2-6 and V is TRBV7-9, with D tentatively TRBD2 (5 bases). This CDR3 is 12 amino acids long. CDR1 is SEHNR and CDR2 is FQNEAQ in the germline V gene (reference sequence). As DNA, the CDR3 is TGTTCCAGCAGCGGTGGGGCCAACGTCCTGACTTTC. Residues: CSSSGGANVLTF.

The chain carries TRBV11-3 and TRBJ1-2, with D perhaps TRBD1 (5 bases). V was trimmed by 2 bases and J by 2 bases, leaving 9 bases between them. The V gene's germline CDR1 is SGHNT and CDR2 YENEEA. The CDR3 is 14 amino acids. CDR3 residues: CASSLISGNYGYTF. In nucleotides, the CDR3 is TGTGCCAGCAGCTTAATTTCAGGGAACTATGGCTACACCTTC.

For this clonotype: Lacking the conserved final phenylalanine or tryptophan, this CDR3 likely reflects a read error. Because the CDR3's place on the DNA is in doubt, the DNA is left out and the CDR3 is given as listed by TCRdb. This chain uses TRBV12-3 or TRBV12-4 with TRBJ2-3; the table's D gene call, TRBD1, was not cross checked with the DNA. Both ends counted, the CDR3 spans 15 residues. The CDR3 here is CASSLTGSSTDMEYS.

This chain uses TRBV20-1 with TRBJ2-1, with 8 positions matching TRBD2. CDR1 is DFQATT, CDR2 SNEGSKA, per germline (reference sequence). Losses at the gene ends were 1 base for V and 3 bases for J; bases not matched to a gene: 8. The CDR3 consists of 16 residues. CDR3 sequence (DNA): TGCAGTGCTAGAGGGTCGAGCGGGAGTTGCTACAATGAGCAGTTCTTC. Its translation: CSARGSSGSCYNEQFF.

The CDR3 region has the DNA TGTGCCAGCAGCGTAACGCGGGAGGGCCGTTATACGCAGTATTTT. Protein sequence: CASSVTREGRYTQYF. The rearrangement links TRBV9 to TRBJ2-3, with 9 bases identical to TRBD2. The V gene end was trimmed by 1 base and the J gene end by 7 bases; junction bases not matched to a gene: 7. Germline V lookup: CDR1 SGDLS, CDR2 YYNGEE. The CDR3 totals 15 residues.